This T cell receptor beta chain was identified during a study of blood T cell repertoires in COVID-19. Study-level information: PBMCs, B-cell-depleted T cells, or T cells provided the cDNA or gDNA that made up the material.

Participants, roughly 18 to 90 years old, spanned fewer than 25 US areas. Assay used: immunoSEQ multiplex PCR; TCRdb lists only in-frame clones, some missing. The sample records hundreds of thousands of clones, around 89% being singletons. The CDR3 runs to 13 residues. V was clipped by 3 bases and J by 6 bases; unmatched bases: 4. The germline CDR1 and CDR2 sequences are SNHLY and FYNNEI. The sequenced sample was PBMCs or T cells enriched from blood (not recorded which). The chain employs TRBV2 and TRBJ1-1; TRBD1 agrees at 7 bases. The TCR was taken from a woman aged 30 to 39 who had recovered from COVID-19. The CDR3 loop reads CASSDLRGAEAFF. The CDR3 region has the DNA TGTGCCAGCAGTGACCTCAGGGGGGCTGAAGCTTTCTTT.